The sequence of this TCR beta chain was determined in a study of blood T cell repertoires in COVID-19. Study background: PBMCs, B-cell-depleted T cells, or T cells provided the cDNA or gDNA that made up the material.

This clone was seen once. The CDR3 totals 15 residues. Per the germline V gene, CDR1 is LGHNT and CDR2 is FRNRAP. Trimming removed 4 bases from V and 6 bases from J; junction bases left unmatched: 7. Original methodology: Scientists estimated how many nucleated cells there were by amplifying reference gene primers. This table comes from immunoSEQ multiplex PCR, and its TCRdb copy is limited to in-frame clones, with some not included. V, J and clone size reflect that table, while D and trimming were determined from the DNA. The sample has 95,000 to 150,000 clones, more than 75% seen once. Sequenced sample: peripheral blood. The source is a human donor in a cohort sampled during active COVID-19. This chain uses TRBV12-5 with TRBJ1-1, with 11 bases fitting TRBD1. CDR3 in DNA: TGTGCTAGTGGTTCCGGACAGGGGGCGCGAGCTGAAGCTTTCTTT. This codes for CASGSGQGARAEAFF. The full variable domain, its missing parts supplied by reference TRBV12-5 and TRBJ1-1, is DARVTQTPRHKVTEMGQEVTMRCQPILGHNTVFWYRQTMMQGLELLAYFRNRAPLDDSGMPKDRFSAEMPDATLATLKIQPSEPRDSAVYFCASGSGQGARAEAFFGQGTRLTVV.